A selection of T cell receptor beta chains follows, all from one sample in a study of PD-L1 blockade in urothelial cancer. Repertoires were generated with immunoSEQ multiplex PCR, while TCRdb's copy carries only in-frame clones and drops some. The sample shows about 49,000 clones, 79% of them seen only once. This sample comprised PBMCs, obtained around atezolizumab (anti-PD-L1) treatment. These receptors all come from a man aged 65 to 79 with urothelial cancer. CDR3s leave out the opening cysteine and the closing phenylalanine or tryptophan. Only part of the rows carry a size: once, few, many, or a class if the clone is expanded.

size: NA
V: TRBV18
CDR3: ASSPRQLAGRGEQY

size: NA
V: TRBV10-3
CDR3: AISDRGASGTSGRELRAYEQY

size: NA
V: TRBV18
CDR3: ASSPQQGDYEQY

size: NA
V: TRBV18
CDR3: ASSSMGQTEKLF

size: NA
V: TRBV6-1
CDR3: ASSVGAGGNVYEQY

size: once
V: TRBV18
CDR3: ASSPPDRGRDTEAF

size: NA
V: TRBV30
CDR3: AWSTVNQPQH

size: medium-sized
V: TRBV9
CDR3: ASSVVGQYGYT

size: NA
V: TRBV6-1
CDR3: ASSEGSLSYQPQH

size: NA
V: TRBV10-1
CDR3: ASGPGVEQY

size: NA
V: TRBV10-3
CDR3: AISGPASGLPSGEQY

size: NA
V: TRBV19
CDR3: ASSRARGGVGDTQY

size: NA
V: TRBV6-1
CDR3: ASRKTSEETQY